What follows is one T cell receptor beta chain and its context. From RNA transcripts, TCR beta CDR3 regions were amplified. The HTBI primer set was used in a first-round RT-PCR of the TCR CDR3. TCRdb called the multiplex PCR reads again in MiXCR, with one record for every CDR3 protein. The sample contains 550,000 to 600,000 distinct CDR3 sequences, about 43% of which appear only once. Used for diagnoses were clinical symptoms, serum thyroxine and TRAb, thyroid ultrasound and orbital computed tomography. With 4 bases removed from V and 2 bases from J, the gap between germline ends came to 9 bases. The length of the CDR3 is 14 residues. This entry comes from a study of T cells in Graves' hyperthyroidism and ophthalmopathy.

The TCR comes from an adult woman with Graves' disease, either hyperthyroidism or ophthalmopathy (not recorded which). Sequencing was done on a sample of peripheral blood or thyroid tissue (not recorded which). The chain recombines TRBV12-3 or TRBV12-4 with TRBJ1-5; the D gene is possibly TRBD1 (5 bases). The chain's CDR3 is CASSSGLGNQPQHF. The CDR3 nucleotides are TGTGCCAGCAGTTCAGGGCTGGGCAATCAGCCCCAGCATTTT.